The 2 T cell receptor beta chains below come from one sample, sequenced in a study of shared clonotypes between healthy human individuals. Sequenced by immunoSEQ multiplex PCR; TCRdb stores in-frame clones only, minus some. The top ten clones hold about 0.13% of a sample with some 2,000,000 clones, approximately 94% of them seen once. The sample comprised naive CD4+ T cells sorted from blood. Subset in this sample: CD45RA+ positively selected. These receptors all come from a man younger than 35 in good health.

As to this clone: The same CDR3 is also encoded by other DNA sequences in this sample. The V call is TRBV2, the J call TRBJ1-1, with no clear D. There are 13 residues in the CDR3. Germline CDR1 is SNHLY and CDR2 is FYNNEI. Between the trimmed V and J ends, which lost 0 bases and 4 bases, there was a span of 6 bases. The CDR3 here is CASSEAGGTEAFF. For the CDR3, the DNA is TGTGCCAGCAGTGAAGCGGGAGGCACTGAAGCTTTCTTT.

As to this clone: Other DNA sequences in the sample encode the same CDR3. The chain combines TRBV5-1 with TRBJ1-2, with a possible D match to TRBD1 (5 bases). Germline V gene data show CDR1 as SGHRS and CDR2 as YFSETQ. Trimming took 0 bases from V and 6 from J, leaving 6 bases between them. This CDR3 has 12 residues. The CDR3 reads CASSLAGHGYTF. CDR3 in DNA: TGCGCCAGCAGCTTGGCGGGGCATGGCTACACCTTC. The full variable domain, its missing parts supplied by reference TRBV5-1 and TRBJ1-2, is KAGVTQTPRYLIKTRGQQVTLSCSPISGHRSVSWYQQTPGQGLQFLFEYFSETQRNKGNFPGRFSGRQFSNSRSEMNVSTLELGDSALYLCASSLAGHGYTFGSGTRLTVV.